Given below is one TCR beta chain in context. Time point indicated: pre-treatment sample, taken before nivolumab and TIL therapy. This sample was included in a study of TIL therapy for anti-PD-1-resistant metastatic lung cancer. Overall study context: Progressing patients received lymphodepletion, expanded TIL infusion and IL-2.

This was the immunoSEQ v3 assay. Clones were read by immunoSEQ multiplex PCR, and TCRdb kept only the in-frame ones, dropping some. The sample holds about 52,000 clones, 79% seen once. The TCR was taken from a woman aged 30-79 years with non-small cell lung cancer. Material: blood, obtained at baseline.

As DNA, the CDR3 is TGTGCCAGCAGCTCCTACCGCAGGATGGGTAACACCATATATTTT. Its protein is CASSSYRRMGNTIYF. V gene TRBV11-2 combines with J gene TRBJ1-3; D not certain. Germline lookup yields CDR1 SGHAT and CDR2 FQNNGV. The V gene lost 4 bases and the J gene lost 7 bases, with 17 bases spanning the gap. The CDR3 totals 15 residues.